This passage covers 21 T cell receptor beta chains from one sample sequenced in a study of T-cell reconstitution after alpha-beta-depleted transplantation in children (TCRdb year 2016). The library was generated by PCR. The data were produced on an Illumina HiSeq 2500. To normalize quantification of the TCRbeta repertoire, the TCR libraries were built with molecular barcoding that relied on unique molecular identifiers. Starting from the raw public reads, TCRdb applied fastp trimming at Q25, assembled clones with MiXCR and retained in-frame beta chains. Identical CDR3 protein sequences are pooled into one entry, listed with their most common genes and DNA. The sample data list around 500,000 distinct CDR3 sequences, and around 13% of these were observed just once. The ten largest clones capture around 5.8% of the sample. Sequenced material: PBMCs from the stem cell graft donor, taken from the stem cell graft. These receptors were collected from a human donor who donated a stem cell graft to a child with combined immunodeficiency.

This clonotype has only a few counts. The chain links TRBV12-3 or TRBV12-4 to TRBJ2-1, with 7 bases matching TRBD2. V dropped 7 bases and J dropped 3; count of bases not matched to a gene: 9. CDR3 size: 15 residues. The chain's CDR3 is CASTPGGPGYNEQFF. CDR3 bases: TGTGCCAGCACCCCGGGAGGTCCTGGCTACAATGAGCAGTTCTTC.

This chain connects TRBV29-1 to TRBJ2-7; 10 bases line up with TRBD1. The CDR3 runs 13 residues. Trimming removed 4 bases from V and 3 bases from J; junction bases left unmatched: 3. Germline assignment: CDR1 SQVTM and CDR2 ANQGSEA. Here the CDR3 reads CSVGRDRGYEQYF. The CDR3 nucleotides read TGCAGCGTTGGACGGGACAGGGGCTACGAGCAGTACTTC.

The chain links TRBV20-1 to TRBJ2-7; 9 nucleotides align to TRBD2. Per the germline V gene, CDR1 is DFQATT and CDR2 is SNEGSKA (reference sequence). This CDR3 spans 14 amino acids. After removal of 6 bases from V and 2 bases from J, the junction contained 8 bases not matched to a gene. The DNA for the CDR3 is TGCAGTGCACCGGGACTAGCTGGGGCCTACGAGCAGTACTTC. Encoded protein: CSAPGLAGAYEQYF.

This clonotype was found many times. The J gene is TRBJ1-5, the V gene TRBV5-6; no clear D gene. The CDR3 runs 12 residues. Germline V gene sequence: CDR1 SGHDT, CDR2 YYEEEE. V dropped 1 base and J dropped 7 bases, with 6 bases sitting between them. The CDR3 sequence: CASSLKGQPQHF. The CDR3 nucleotides are TGTGCCAGCAGCTTGAAGGGCCAGCCCCAGCATTTT.

This clonotype came up many times. The J gene is TRBJ2-7, the V gene TRBV24-1; a possible D gene is TRBD1 (6 bases). The CDR3 has 13 amino acids. Germline values: CDR1 KGHDR, CDR2 SFDVKD. With 5 bases removed from V and 1 base from J, the gap between germline ends came to 8 bases. The CDR3 DNA reads as TGTGCCACCAGTGGGGGGCCATCCTACGAGCAGTACTTC. It translates to CATSGGPSYEQYF.

This chain joins TRBV19 and TRBJ1-6, with D uncertain. The CDR3 has 13 amino acids. Trimming took 7 bases from V and 9 from J, leaving 13 bases between them. The germline V gene has CDR1 LNHDA and CDR2 SQIVND (reference sequence). CDR3 amino acids: CASTGRETSPLHF. CDR3 DNA sequence: TGTGCCAGTACTGGGAGGGAGACTTCACCCCTCCACTTT.

This clonotype came up many times. The chain combines TRBV12-3 or TRBV12-4 with TRBJ2-3, with TRBD2 identical over 7 bases. V lost 5 bases and J lost 1; bases outside the gene matches: 15. This CDR3 region has 18 residues. The CDR3 region has the DNA TGTGCCAGCAGTCCCCCTAGAAGATGGACTAGGGGCACAGATACGCAGTATTTT. Its translation: CASSPPRRWTRGTDTQYF.

This clonotype was counted only a few times. This chain links TRBV7-2 with TRBJ2-7; 9 bases align to TRBD2. This CDR3 has 15 residues. CDR1 and CDR2 (germline): SGHTA, FQGNSA. V lost 7 bases and J lost 3; bases outside the gene matches: 10. The CDR3 region has the DNA TGTGCCAGCACCAGATCTAGCGGGATAGGCTACGAGCAGTACTTC. Its translation: CASTRSSGIGYEQYF.

This clonotype was counted only a few times. The chain combines TRBV15 with TRBJ2-3, with D perhaps TRBD2 (6 bases). This CDR3 region has 17 residues. The germline gives CDR1 LNHNV, CDR2 YYDKDF (reference sequence). V dropped 7 bases and J dropped 3 bases, with 23 bases sitting between them. The CDR3, as DNA: TGTGCCACCATTGATGGGGGGAGACCTTTTATAACAGATACGCAGTATTTT. Amino acid sequence: CATIDGGRPFITDTQYF. Full variable domain (remainder filled in from reference TRBV15 and TRBJ2-3): DAMVIQNPRYQVTQFGKPVTLSCSQTLNHNVMYWYQQKSSQAPKLLFHYYDKDFNNEADTPDNFQSRRPNTSFCFLDIRSPGLGDTAMYLCATIDGGRPFITDTQYFGPGTRLTVL.

This clonotype was recorded a few times. The chain joins TRBV20-1 to TRBJ2-1; no definite D call. Germline CDR1 is DFQATT and CDR2 is SNEGSKA (reference sequence). The CDR3 runs to 13 residues. V was shortened by 4 bases and J by 7 bases, with 14 bases between the two germline ends. CDR3 nucleotide sequence: TGCAGTGCTACGAAATTGACTGATAATGAGCAGTTCTTC. It specifies CSATKLTDNEQFF.

The rearrangement joins TRBV20-1 to TRBJ1-1; D gene uncertain. The CDR3 contains 14 residues. Germline CDR1 DFQATT, CDR2 SNEGSKA (reference sequence). V lost 3 bases and J lost 0, with 11 bases in between. This CDR3 is CSASAMGMNTEAFF. In DNA form, the CDR3 reads TGCAGTGCTAGCGCCATGGGAATGAACACTGAAGCTTTCTTT.

This clonotype was detected only a few times. This chain links TRBV5-5 with TRBJ2-1; D is uncertain. With 0 bases removed from V and 12 bases from J, the gap between germline ends came to 13 bases. Looked up from germline, CDR1 is SGHKS and CDR2 is YYEKEE (reference sequence). This CDR3 is built from 13 residues. The chain's CDR3 is CASSLVKTTMQFF. The CDR3 nucleotides are TGTGCCAGCAGCTTGGTGAAGACGACGATGCAGTTCTTC.

The chain joins TRBV20-1 to TRBJ2-7; the D is unclear. Germline V gene lookup returns CDR1 DFQATT and CDR2 SNEGSKA (reference sequence). Trimming took off 1 base at V and 0 bases at J, with 7 bases between the two ends. The CDR3 is made up of 13 amino acids. The CDR3 bases are TGCAGTGCTAGAGTGGGGATCTCCTACGAGCAGTACTTC. Amino acid sequence: CSARVGISYEQYF.

This clonotype was seen a few times. This chain connects TRBV4-3 to TRBJ2-2; TRBD1 or TRBD2 may be the D gene (5 bases each). Germline-derived CDR1 and CDR2 are LGHNA and YSLEER. CDR3 length: 16 amino acids. Trimming took 0 bases from V and 0 from J, leaving 8 bases between them. The chain's CDR3 is CASSQDWGSNTGELFF. CDR3 bases: TGCGCCAGCAGCCAAGATTGGGGGTCGAACACCGGGGAGCTGTTTTTT.

In this sample, this clonotype turned up a few times. A junction boundary mismatches the germline segment, possibly from a read error. The chain links TRBV7-7 to TRBJ2-1; TRBD2 matches 11 bases. The CDR3 spans 15 residues. Looked up from germline, CDR1 is SSHAT and CDR2 is FNYEAQ (reference sequence). CDR3 amino acids: CASSLTSGGDNEQFF. DNA for the CDR3: TGTGCTAGCAGCCTTACTAGCGGGGGTGACAATGAGCAGTTCTTC. The entire variable domain, with the rest obtained from reference TRBV7-7 and TRBJ2-1, is as follows: GAGVSQSPRYKVTKRGQDVTLRCDPISSHATLYWYQQALGQGPEFLTYFNYEAQPDKSGLPSDRFSAERPEGSISTLTIQRTEQRDSAMYRCASSLTSGGDNEQFFGPGTRLTVL.

The chain combines TRBV6-1 with TRBJ2-1; 7 bases map to TRBD2. Per germline, CDR1 MNHNS and CDR2 SASEGT. Trimming took 2 bases from V and 4 from J; bases not matched to a gene: 5. CDR3 size: 15 residues. The CDR3 region has the DNA TGTGCCAGCAGTGAACTAGCGGACAAATACAATGAGCAGTTCTTC. It yields the protein CASSELADKYNEQFF.

In its sample, this clonotype was seen a few times. The rearrangement uses TRBV29-1 and TRBJ2-3; 9 bases match TRBD2. After removal of 6 bases from V and 2 bases from J, the junction contained 6 bases not matched to a gene. The CDR3 is made up of 14 amino acids. Germline lookup yields CDR1 SQVTM and CDR2 ANQGSEA. The CDR3 region is CSVLREGFTDTQYF. In nucleotides, the CDR3 is TGCAGCGTGTTGCGGGAGGGCTTCACAGATACGCAGTATTTT.

This clonotype was detected ten times or more. The rearrangement links TRBV6-5 to TRBJ2-3, with D perhaps matching TRBD1 or TRBD2 (5 bases each). Germline CDR1 and CDR2: MNHEY and SVGAGI. V lost 2 bases and J 0 bases, leaving 6 bases between the germline ends. The CDR3 runs to 14 residues. CDR3 coding DNA: TGTGCCAGCAGTTACCGGGACAGCACAGATACGCAGTATTTT. Amino acids: CASSYRDSTDTQYF.

The chain combines TRBV30 with TRBJ2-3, with D possibly being TRBD1 (5 bases). CDR1 and CDR2 (germline): GTSNPN, SVGIG (reference sequence). This CDR3 is built from 15 residues. V lost 0 bases and J lost 3, with 13 bases in between. The CDR3 protein is CAWSVLGPGTDTQYF. CDR3 DNA: TGTGCCTGGAGTGTACTGGGCCCAGGGACAGATACGCAGTATTTT.

This rearrangement joins TRBV5-1 to TRBJ2-1; D might be TRBD2 (7 bases). Germline loops: CDR1 SGHRS, CDR2 YFSETQ. CDR3 size: 14 residues. Trimming shortened V by 4 bases and J by 8 bases, and 16 bases separated the two germline ends. CDR3 DNA: TGCGCCAGCAGCCCGGAGGGGGGGCGGCATGAGCAGTTCTTC. This encodes CASSPEGGRHEQFF.

In its sample, this clonotype was seen a few times. This chain joins TRBV7-9 and TRBJ2-3; either TRBD1 or TRBD2 may supply D (6 bases each). Trimming left V 4 bases short and J 2 bases short, with 19 bases between. CDR3 length: 17 residues. The germline gives CDR1 SEHNR, CDR2 FQNEAQ (reference sequence). CDR3 region: CASSYPPGGGFTDTQYF. The CDR3 DNA sequence: TGTGCCAGCAGCTACCCACCCGGGGGCGGCTTCACAGATACGCAGTATTTT.